These T cell receptor beta chains were read from a single sample in a study of shared clonotypes between healthy human individuals. Measured with immunoSEQ multiplex PCR; TCRdb has only the in-frame clones, and not every one. Seen here are around 2.3 million clones, almost 96% observed once, and the top ten hold roughly 0.13%. The sample consisted of naive CD4+ T cells sorted from blood. The receptor source for this set is a man aged 18 to 29 in good health. CDR3s include the opening cysteine and the closing phenylalanine or tryptophan. D genes are given only for firm matches. Clone sizes are given selectively: once, few, many, or a class where the clone is expanded.

J,V,size,D,CDR3,DNA
TRBJ1-5,TRBV30,.,.,CAWPYSNQPQHF,TGTGCCTGGCCTTATAGCAATCAGCCCCAGCATTTT
TRBJ1-6,TRBV18,.,TRBD1,CASSLSPGGQGGDSPLHF,TGTGCCAGCTCACTTTCCCCTGGAGGACAGGGCGGAGATTCACCCCTCCACTTT
TRBJ2-2,TRBV27,.,TRBD2,CASSFQPRGGQPGELFF,TGTGCCAGCAGTTTCCAGCCCCGGGGGGGCCAACCCGGGGAGCTGTTTTTT
TRBJ2-1,TRBV5-8,.,.,CASSLGQALYNEQFF,TGTGCCAGCAGCTTGGGACAGGCCCTTTACAATGAGCAGTTCTTC
TRBJ1-6,TRBV6-1,.,.,CASRQPNSPLHF,TGTGCCAGCAGACAGCCTAATTCACCCCTCCACTTT
TRBJ1-1,TRBV7-9,few,TRBD1,CASSQGQGSEAFF,TGTGCCAGCAGCCAAGGACAGGGTAGTGAAGCTTTCTTT
TRBJ1-3,TRBV28,.,.,CASSPEGGSGNTIYF,TGTGCCAGCAGCCCTGAGGGGGGCTCTGGAAACACCATATATTTT
TRBJ2-7,TRBV6-1,.,TRBD1,CASSWGGQGYEQYF,TGTGCCAGCAGTTGGGGAGGACAGGGCTACGAGCAGTACTTC
TRBJ2-3,TRBV10-3,once,.,CAIRTGLLLTDTQYF,TGTGCCATCAGGACCGGACTACTACTCACAGATACGCAGTATTTT
TRBJ2-4,TRBV30,.,.,CAWAGRGAQNIQYF,TGTGCCTGGGCCGGACGGGGGGCGCAGAACATTCAGTACTTC
TRBJ2-7,TRBV5-6,.,.,CASSFEGLLGYEQYF,TGTGCCAGCAGCTTCGAGGGCCTCCTAGGCTACGAGCAGTACTTC
TRBJ1-5,TRBV6-1,.,TRBD1,CATTDRGNQPQHF,TGTGCCACCACTGACAGGGGCAATCAGCCCCAGCATTTT
TRBJ2-1,TRBV5-8,.,.,CASSLLTGISENEQFF,TGTGCCAGCAGCTTACTAACAGGGATAAGCGAGAATGAGCAGTTCTTC
TRBJ1-2,TRBV28,.,TRBD1,CASSATGTGHGYTF,TGTGCCAGCAGTGCGACCGGGACAGGACATGGCTACACCTTC
TRBJ2-5,TRBV6-5,.,.,CASSYSIARETQYF,TGTGCCAGCAGTTACTCGATAGCCCGGGAGACCCAGTACTTC
TRBJ2-3,TRBV6-6,.,.,CASSYYRDARTQYF,TGTGCCAGCAGTTACTATCGGGACGCCAGAACGCAGTATTTT
TRBJ1-5,TRBV6-1,.,TRBD1,CASRGQGLNQPQHF,TGTGCCAGCAGGGGACAGGGGTTGAATCAGCCCCAGCATTTT
TRBJ2-7,TRBV18,.,.,CASSPEADAYEQYF,TGTGCCAGCTCACCCGAGGCGGACGCCTACGAGCAGTACTTC
TRBJ2-1,TRBV19,.,.,CASSTNRVSASNEQFF,TGTGCCAGTAGTACCAACAGGGTTTCCGCTAGCAATGAGCAGTTCTTC
TRBJ2-7,TRBV29-1,.,TRBD1,CSATEPTGIVSYF,TGCAGCGCCACAGAGCCGACAGGGATAGTGTCGTACTTC
TRBJ2-7,TRBV5-1,.,TRBD2,CASSSQLAGAVYEQYF,TGCGCCAGCAGCTCGCAATTAGCGGGGGCGGTCTACGAGCAGTACTTC
TRBJ2-7,TRBV18,.,TRBD1,CASSPGPGTGGWEQYF,TGTGCCAGCTCACCCGGACCAGGGACAGGGGGCTGGGAGCAGTACTTC
TRBJ2-2,TRBV10-3,.,TRBD2,CAIGRLAGATGELFF,TGTGCCATCGGCCGACTAGCGGGAGCGACCGGGGAGCTGTTTTTT
TRBJ1-4,TRBV27,.,TRBD1,CASSLTRDSFKLFF,TGTGCCAGCAGTCTTACCCGGGACAGTTTCAAACTGTTTTTT
TRBJ1-5,TRBV2,.,.,CASSLGDYSNQPQHF,TGTGCCAGCAGCCTGGGAGATTATAGCAATCAGCCCCAGCATTTT
TRBJ2-3,TRBV11-2,.,.,CASSLGGGPTDTQYF,TGTGCCAGCAGCCTAGGGGGGGGTCCCACAGATACGCAGTATTTT
TRBJ1-4,TRBV7-9,.,TRBD1,CASSYGTGSDEKLFF,TGTGCCAGCAGCTATGGGACAGGGAGCGATGAAAAACTGTTTTTT
TRBJ1-1,TRBV30,.,.,CAWRGNTEAFF,TGTGCCTGGAGGGGCAACACTGAAGCTTTCTTT
TRBJ2-6,TRBV5-1,once,.,CASSLSSGANVLTF,TGCGCCAGCAGCTTGTCGTCTGGGGCCAACGTCCTGACTTTC
TRBJ2-7,TRBV9,few,TRBD1,CASSKGQGNYEQYF,TGTGCCAGCAGCAAAGGACAGGGGAACTACGAGCAGTACTTC
TRBJ1-5,TRBV6-5,once,.,CASSYDHTSGQPQHF,TGTGCCAGCAGTTACGATCACACTAGCGGTCAGCCCCAGCATTTT
TRBJ2-1,TRBV7-9,.,TRBD2,CASSPPGLASYNEQFF,TGTGCCAGCAGCCCCCCGGGACTAGCGTCATACAATGAGCAGTTCTTC
TRBJ2-7,TRBV4-3,.,TRBD2,CASSQDSGGSSYEQYF,TGCGCCAGCAGCCAAGATAGCGGGGGGAGCTCCTACGAGCAGTACTTC
TRBJ1-1,TRBV6-1,.,.,CASSESGHPSTEAFF,TGTGCCAGCAGTGAATCGGGGCATCCTTCGACTGAAGCTTTCTTT
TRBJ1-4,TRBV19,.,TRBD1,CASNDRGTATNEKLFF,TGTGCCAGTAACGACAGGGGAACTGCAACTAATGAAAAACTGTTTTTT
TRBJ2-7,TRBV5-1,.,.,CASSSNSGLYEQYF,TGCGCCAGCAGCTCCAATTCGGGTCTTTACGAGCAGTACTTC
TRBJ1-3,TRBV6-6,.,.,CASIPSGTLGNTIYF,TGTGCCAGCATTCCTTCCGGGACACTCGGAAACACCATATATTTT
TRBJ1-2,TRBV10-1,few,.,CASSGQDGYTF,TGCGCCAGCAGTGGACAAGACGGCTACACCTTC
TRBJ2-7,TRBV19,.,TRBD1,CATRDRDYEQYF,TGTGCCACCAGGGACAGGGACTACGAGCAGTACTTC
TRBJ2-7,TRBV2,.,.,CASRLGARYEQYF,TGTGCCAGCAGGTTAGGGGCCCGATACGAGCAGTACTTC
TRBJ2-3,TRBV11-2,.,TRBD2,CASSFTAGGISTDTQYF,TGTGCCAGCAGCTTTACGGCGGGAGGGATTAGCACAGATACGCAGTATTTT
TRBJ2-1,TRBV6-1,.,.,CASSEPRGFSYNEQFF,TGTGCCAGCAGTGAACCCAGAGGGTTCTCCTACAATGAGCAGTTCTTC
TRBJ2-2,TRBV9,.,TRBD2,CASSLSGWDTGELFF,TGTGCCAGCAGCCTTAGCGGGTGGGACACCGGGGAGCTGTTTTTT
TRBJ1-4,TRBV11-2,.,TRBD1,CASSLLLGGEKLFF,TGTGCCAGCAGCTTACTGTTAGGGGGCGAAAAACTGTTTTTT
TRBJ1-2,TRBV28,.,.,CASSDLQGLGYTF,TGTGCCAGCAGCGACCTCCAGGGTCTCGGCTACACCTTC
TRBJ2-7,TRBV11-3,.,.,CASSLSPSTYEQYF,TGTGCCAGCAGCTTATCCCCCTCGACCTACGAGCAGTACTTC
TRBJ2-3,TRBV6-5,once,TRBD1,CASSWDRDTQYF,TGTGCCAGCAGTTGGGACAGAGATACGCAGTATTTT
TRBJ2-5,TRBV25-1,.,TRBD1,CASSEPGTGKETQYF,TGTGCCAGCAGTGAGCCCGGGACAGGGAAGGAGACCCAGTACTTC
TRBJ2-1,TRBV5-6,.,TRBD2,CAGASGSLNEQFF,TGTGCCGGGGCTAGCGGGAGTTTAAATGAGCAGTTCTTC
TRBJ2-7,TRBV7-8,.,.,CASSLRVVNYEQYF,TGTGCCAGCAGCTTACGGGTAGTTAACTACGAGCAGTACTTC